These T cell receptor beta chains were read from a single sample in a study of PD-1 blockade in classical Hodgkin lymphoma. The repertoire was sequenced with immunoSEQ multiplex PCR; TCRdb's copy has only in-frame clones and lacks some. Here the sample spans some 15,000 clones, roughly three quarters being singletons. The input for sequencing was CD4+ T cells from blood, taken before the fourth cycle of nivolumab. The receptors derive from a human donor with classical Hodgkin lymphoma. CDR3s include the opening cysteine and the closing phenylalanine or tryptophan. D genes are given only for firm matches. For some rows the clone size is stated as once, few or many, or as a class when expanded; others skip it.

.	TRBV2	.	TRBJ1-1	CASITASYGGEAFF	TGTGCCAGCATCACCGCCAGTTATGGAGGTGAAGCTTTCTTT
.	TRBV19	.	TRBJ2-1	CASRGPNPESYNEQFF	TGTGCCAGTAGGGGCCCGAACCCCGAATCCTACAATGAGCAGTTCTTC
.	TRBV19	.	TRBJ2-6	CASSIGVGSSGANVLTF	TGTGCCAGTAGTATAGGTGTAGGATCCTCTGGGGCCAACGTCCTGACTTTC
.	TRBV6-1	.	TRBJ1-1	CASRMGMGAFF	TGTGCCAGCAGGATGGGAATGGGAGCTTTCTTT
few	TRBV28	.	TRBJ2-2	CASRPGGRDTGELFF	TGTGCCAGCAGGCCCGGGGGGCGGGACACCGGGGAGCTGTTTTTT
.	TRBV6-1	.	TRBJ2-7	CASSKGGLEQYF	TGTGCCAGCAGTAAAGGGGGACTGGAGCAGTACTTC
few	TRBV6-6	.	TRBJ1-5	CASSLGRAGNQPQHF	TGTGCCAGCAGTCTCGGCAGGGCTGGCAATCAGCCCCAGCATTTT
.	TRBV18	.	TRBJ2-5	CASSLRVETQYF	TGTGCCAGCTCCCTCAGGGTGGAGACCCAGTACTTC
.	TRBV25-1	TRBD2	TRBJ2-5	CASSDLASGTQETQYF	TGTGCCAGCAGTGACTTGGCTAGCGGGACCCAAGAGACCCAGTACTTC
.	TRBV2	TRBD1	TRBJ2-7	CASSDRGYEQYF	TGTGCCAGCAGCGACAGGGGGTACGAGCAGTACTTC
.	TRBV28	.	TRBJ1-4	CASSSPRQVSNEKLFF	TGTGCCAGCAGTTCCCCCCGACAGGTTTCTAATGAAAAACTGTTTTTT
.	TRBV5-1	.	TRBJ2-2	CASLGTAGTNGELFF	TGCGCCAGCTTAGGGACAGCGGGAACGAACGGGGAGCTGTTTTTT
few	TRBV18	.	TRBJ2-7	CASSPPAASGNEQYF	TGTGCCAGCTCACCACCGGCGGCTTCTGGGAACGAGCAGTACTTC
.	TRBV5-1	TRBD1	TRBJ2-7	CASRVQGSYEQYF	TGCGCCAGCAGGGTACAGGGGAGCTACGAGCAGTACTTC
.	TRBV19	.	TRBJ1-2	CASSIGTAIYGYTF	TGTGCCAGTAGTATAGGTACAGCTATCTATGGCTACACCTTC
.	TRBV19	.	TRBJ2-5	CASSKGPLETQYF	TGTGCCAGTAGTAAGGGACCGTTAGAGACCCAGTACTTC
.	TRBV7-2	TRBD1	TRBJ1-2	CASSPQTGDYGYTF	TGTGCCAGCAGCCCCCAGACAGGGGACTATGGCTACACCTTC
.	TRBV5-4	TRBD2	TRBJ2-3	CASSLEVSGRDTQYF	TGTGCCAGCAGCTTGGAGGTTAGCGGGAGGGATACGCAGTATTTT
few	TRBV27	.	TRBJ2-3	CASSLGHTQYF	TGTGCCAGCAGTCTGGGGCATACGCAGTATTTT
.	TRBV18	.	TRBJ2-7	CASSPVLGRTYEQYF	TGTGCCAGCTCACCAGTACTAGGAAGAACCTACGAGCAGTACTTC
.	TRBV11-3	TRBD1	TRBJ2-7	CASSLEAGQDYEQYF	TGTGCCAGCAGCTTAGAAGCAGGACAGGACTACGAGCAGTACTTC
.	TRBV4-2	TRBD2	TRBJ2-7	CASSLRVSSGAYEQYF	TGTGCCAGCAGCCTAAGGGTGTCTAGCGGGGCCTACGAGCAGTACTTC
.	TRBV5-1	.	TRBJ2-4	CASSESALAKNIQYF	TGCGCCAGCAGCGAGTCAGCTCTAGCCAAAAACATTCAGTACTTC
.	TRBV14	.	TRBJ1-1	CASSQDLGTMNTEAFF	TGTGCCAGCAGCCAAGATCTGGGGACCATGAACACTGAAGCTTTCTTT
.	TRBV5-5	.	TRBJ1-4	CASSRESGTQGEKLFF	TGTGCCAGCAGTAGAGAGTCCGGGACACAGGGCGAAAAACTGTTTTTT
.	TRBV19	.	TRBJ1-2	CASSILVGRRDGYTF	TGTGCCAGTAGTATACTGGTCGGGCGGCGAGATGGCTACACCTTC
few	TRBV6-4	TRBD2	TRBJ2-5	CASSDSRGLAGAWETQYF	TGTGCCAGCAGTGACTCGCGAGGGCTAGCGGGAGCGTGGGAGACCCAGTACTTC
.	TRBV5-1	.	TRBJ1-2	CASSSPPAYGYTF	TGCGCCAGCAGCTCCCCACCCGCCTATGGCTACACCTTC
.	TRBV5-1	TRBD1	TRBJ2-7	CASSPSDRGSYHEQYF	TGCGCCAGCAGCCCCTCTGACAGGGGGTCCTATCACGAGCAGTACTTC
.	TRBV19	TRBD1	TRBJ2-5	CASSGPRDSYQETQYF	TGTGCCAGTAGTGGACCCCGGGACAGCTACCAAGAGACCCAGTACTTC
once	TRBV7-2	.	TRBJ1-5	CASSRRGSRQPQHF	TGTGCCAGCAGCAGGCGGGGATCCCGGCAGCCCCAGCATTTT
.	TRBV18	.	TRBJ2-5	CASSPYRQGETQYF	TGTGCCAGCTCACCATACCGACAAGGGGAGACCCAGTACTTC
.	TRBV29-1	.	TRBJ1-5	CSVEDLEELYSLNQPQHF	TGCAGCGTTGAAGATCTAGAAGAGCTCTACTCTCTAAATCAGCCCCAGCATTTT
once	TRBV14	.	TRBJ1-1	CASSQDGVHTEAFF	TGTGCCAGCAGCCAAGATGGGGTACACACTGAAGCTTTCTTT
.	TRBV7-9	.	TRBJ1-2	CASSLEDWGRNYGYTF	TGTGCCAGCAGCCTCGAAGATTGGGGGCGTAACTATGGCTACACCTTC
.	TRBV6-1	.	TRBJ1-6	CASSEIRTGTNNSPLHF	TGTGCCAGCAGTGAAATTAGAACAGGAACCAATAATTCACCCCTCCACTTT
.	TRBV5-1	.	TRBJ2-2	CASSSGSFRGPTGELFF	TGCGCCAGCAGCTCGGGGTCCTTTAGGGGCCCAACCGGGGAGCTGTTTTTT
.	TRBV21-1	.	TRBJ1-2	CASSKKRRANYGYTF	TGTGCCAGCAGCAAAAAACGGAGGGCTAACTATGGCTACACCTTC
.	TRBV5-1	TRBD1	TRBJ1-1	CASSPRQGLNTEAFF	TGCGCCAGCAGCCCCAGACAGGGATTGAACACTGAAGCTTTCTTT
.	TRBV5-6	.	TRBJ2-3	CASSFSTDTQYF	TGTGCCAGCAGCTTTAGCACAGATACGCAGTATTTT
.	TRBV6-4	TRBD1	TRBJ2-7	CASSDSLDRGFYEQYF	TGTGCCAGCAGTGACTCTTTGGACAGGGGCTTCTACGAGCAGTACTTC
few	TRBV2	.	TRBJ2-5	CATPKDPGDGRGTQYF	TGTGCCACCCCCAAGGACCCAGGGGATGGGAGGGGGACCCAGTACTTC
.	TRBV25-1	TRBD1	TRBJ2-2	CASQLLGTGNTGELFF	TGTGCCAGTCAGCTCCTCGGGACAGGGAACACCGGGGAGCTGTTTTTT
.	TRBV6-1	.	TRBJ1-3	CASSELRGNTIYF	TGTGCCAGCAGTGAACTCAGGGGAAACACCATATATTTT
.	TRBV4-1	.	TRBJ2-7	CASSHRAGTGVLAGRDEQYF	TGCGCCAGCAGCCACCGAGCCGGGACAGGGGTACTAGCGGGAAGGGACGAGCAGTACTTC
.	TRBV6-1	.	TRBJ1-5	CASKEVRGANQPQHF	TGTGCCAGCAAGGAGGTTCGTGGGGCTAATCAGCCCCAGCATTTT
.	TRBV5-6	.	TRBJ1-5	CASSLEGSDSNQPQHF	TGTGCCAGCAGCTTGGAGGGCAGTGATAGCAATCAGCCCCAGCATTTT
.	TRBV9	TRBD2	TRBJ2-6	CASSATVGGSGSGANVLTF	TGTGCCAGCAGCGCAACCGTGGGCGGGAGTGGCTCTGGGGCCAACGTCCTGACTTTC